The next 21 T cell receptor beta chains were all read from a single sample in a study of T cell responses to AZD1222 COVID-19 vaccine. Sequencing used immunoSEQ multiplex PCR; TCRdb keeps in-frame clones, though not all of them. The repertoire holds around 130,000 clones, with roughly 86% as singletons. The sequences come from peripheral blood, collected 28 days after the second AZD1222 dose. Source of these receptors: an adult who received the AZD1222 COVID-19 vaccine.

The chain combines TRBV19 with TRBJ2-7; TRBD1 agrees at 10 bases. The CDR3 length is 15 residues. The V segment lost 5 bases and the J segment 6 bases; nucleotides outside the gene matches: 10. Germline V CDR1 and CDR2: LNHDA, SQIVND (reference sequence). In DNA, the CDR3 is TGTGCCAGTAGTGGATCCGGGACAGGGGTAGGCGAGCAGTACTTC. This codes for CASSGSGTGVGEQYF. Looking up the rest from reference TRBV19 and TRBJ2-7 gives the full variable domain: DGGITQSPKYLFRKEGQNVTLSCEQNLNHDAMYWYRQDPGQGLRLIYYSQIVNDFQKGDIAEGYSVSREKKESFPLTVTSAQKNPTAFYLCASSGSGTGVGEQYFGPGTRLTVT.

The chain uses TRBV7-8 and TRBJ2-7; maybe TRBD1 (6 bases). Germline-derived CDR1 and CDR2 are SGHVS and FQNEAQ. V lost 4 bases and J 12 bases, leaving 19 bases between the germline ends. This CDR3 region has 13 residues. CDR3: CASSWDNVKRTYF. The CDR3 DNA is TGTGCCAGCAGCTGGGACAATGTCAAACGAACGTACTTC.

The chain recombines TRBV7-6 with TRBJ2-5, with a tentative D call TRBD1 (5 bases). V gave up 4 bases and J gave up 5 bases, with 17 bases separating them. This CDR3 spans 15 amino acids. Per germline, CDR1 SGHVS and CDR2 FNYEAQ. This CDR3 is CASSYGIGVGETQYF. The DNA of the CDR3 is TGTGCCAGCAGCTATGGTATAGGGGTCGGGGAGACCCAGTACTTC.

This sequence joins TRBV7-2 and TRBJ2-5; D is unclear. This CDR3 has 14 residues. Germline values: CDR1 SGHTA, CDR2 FQGNSA. Trimming took off 3 bases at V and 1 base at J, with 9 bases between the two ends. This CDR3 is CASSFGPVQETQYF. The CDR3 DNA follows: TGTGCCAGCAGCTTCGGGCCGGTCCAAGAGACCCAGTACTTC.

The V call is TRBV9, the J call TRBJ2-2; TRBD1 agrees at 10 bases. There are 15 residues in the CDR3. CDR1 is SGDLS, CDR2 YYNGEE, per germline. V lost 2 bases to trimming and J lost 5 bases; unmatched junction nucleotides: 3. The CDR3 protein is CASSVGQGWTGELFF. CDR3 DNA: TGTGCCAGCAGCGTGGGACAGGGGTGGACCGGGGAGCTGTTTTTT. Full variable domain (remainder filled in from reference TRBV9 and TRBJ2-2): DSGVTQTPKHLITATGQRVTLRCSPRSGDLSVYWYQQSLDQGLQFLIQYYNGEERAKGNILERFSAQQFPDLHSELNLSSLELGDSALYFCASSVGQGWTGELFFGEGSRLTVL.

This sequence joins TRBV6-5 and TRBJ1-2, with TRBD1 matching over 7 bases. The CDR3 has 14 residues. Germline CDR1 and CDR2: MNHEY and SVGAGI. J gave up 6 bases and V 0 bases, and 4 bases lay outside the gene matches. Here the CDR3 reads CASSYSSGGNGYTF. In DNA form, the CDR3 reads TGTGCCAGCAGTTACTCATCAGGGGGGAATGGCTACACCTTC.

About this clone itself: The conserved phenylalanine or tryptophan is not found at the CDR3 terminus, so this likely reflects a read error. It is unclear where the CDR3 begins or ends on the DNA, so no DNA is shown, and the CDR3 is as TCRdb lists it. This chain uses TRBV6-2 or TRBV6-3 with TRBJ1-1; the D segment call TRBD1 is taken from the table without a DNA check. CDR1 and CDR2 (germline): MNHEY, SVGEGT. The CDR3 numbers 13 amino acids, ends counted. The CDR3 here is CASSPRGQVRGLV.

V usage is TRBV12-3 or TRBV12-4 and J usage is TRBJ1-1; D is uncertain. V lost 1 base and J 1 base, leaving 4 bases between the germline ends. The CDR3 runs 13 residues. CDR3 in amino acids: CASSLVENTEAFF. The CDR3 DNA reads TGTGCCAGCAGTTTAGTAGAGAACACTGAAGCTTTCTTT.

This clone was counted a single time. This sequence joins TRBV5-5 and TRBJ2-3, with D possibly matching TRBD1 (6 bases). This CDR3 is 15 amino acids long. V was clipped by 4 bases and J by 0 bases, with 12 bases between them. Germline V CDR1 and CDR2: SGHKS, YYEKEE (reference sequence). CDR3 DNA: TGTGCCAGCAGCCTCGGACAGCTTAGCACAGATACGCAGTATTTT. This sequence encodes CASSLGQLSTDTQYF.

This chain joins TRBV19 and TRBJ2-1; D tentatively fits TRBD1 or TRBD2 (5 bases each). Germline CDR1 reads LNHDA; CDR2 reads SQIVND (reference sequence). The CDR3 length is 14 residues. Trimming stripped 6 bases from V and 7 bases from J, with 16 bases between. This CDR3 is CASRRQPEGNEQFF. The CDR3 DNA reads TGTGCCAGTAGGAGACAGCCCGAGGGGAATGAGCAGTTCTTC.

This clone was detected only a few times. The chain joins TRBV5-4 to TRBJ2-3; D gene unclear. V shed 2 bases and J shed 6 bases, with 13 bases lying between them. Looked up from germline, CDR1 is SGHNT and CDR2 is YYREEE (reference sequence). The CDR3 loop spans 14 amino acids. The CDR3 nucleotides are TGTGCCAGCAGCTTTGTGGGTACAGAGGATACGCAGTATTTT. Residues: CASSFVGTEDTQYF. Full variable domain (outside the CDR3, taken from reference TRBV5-4 and TRBJ2-3): ETGVTQSPTHLIKTRGQQVTLRCSSQSGHNTVSWYQQALGQGPQFIFQYYREEENGRGNFPPRFSGLQFPNYSSELNVNALELDDSALYLCASSFVGTEDTQYFGPGTRLTVL.

The V and J genes are TRBV4-1 and TRBJ2-5; tentative D call: TRBD2 (6 bases). There are 15 residues in the CDR3. CDR1 and CDR2 from the germline V gene are MGHRA and YSYEKL. Trimming stripped 1 base from V and 4 bases from J, with 13 bases between. CDR3 nucleotide sequence: TGCGCCAGCAGCCAAGGACTAGTTGGGCGAGAGACCCAGTACTTC. This gives the protein CASSQGLVGRETQYF.

The chain employs TRBV6-5 and TRBJ1-1; 8 bases match TRBD1. Germline CDR1 reads MNHEY; CDR2 reads SVGAGI. The CDR3 totals 16 residues. The V segment lost 0 bases and the J segment 3 bases; nucleotides outside the gene matches: 6. The chain's CDR3 is CASSYSRTGYDTEAFF. The DNA of the CDR3 is TGTGCCAGCAGTTACTCGAGGACAGGGTATGACACTGAAGCTTTCTTT.

The chain uses TRBV6-5 and TRBJ1-5, with 7 bases that match TRBD1. The CDR3 contains 13 residues. V dropped 5 bases and J dropped 4; count of bases not matched to a gene: 2. Germline V gene data show CDR1 as MNHEY and CDR2 as SVGAGI. The CDR3 sequence is CASSRDSNQPQHF. The DNA of the CDR3 is TGTGCCAGCAGTAGGGACAGTAATCAGCCCCAGCATTTT.

The CDR3 nucleotides are TGTGCCAGTAGTATCGGTGGGGATAATTCACCCCTCCACTTT. Translated: CASSIGGDNSPLHF. V gene TRBV19 combines with J gene TRBJ1-6, with D unresolved. The CDR3 sequence is 14 residues long. Germline CDR1 LNHDA, CDR2 SQIVND (reference sequence). With 3 bases removed from V and 5 bases from J, the gap between germline ends came to 8 bases.

This rearrangement joins TRBV11-2 to TRBJ2-3, with 7 bases identical to TRBD2. Unmatched junction bases numbered 3, after V lost 4 bases and J lost 2 bases. This CDR3 comprises 14 residues. From germline, CDR1 is SGHAT and CDR2 FQNNGV. The CDR3 is CASSSGLHTDTQYF. In DNA form, the CDR3 reads TGTGCCAGCAGCTCGGGACTACACACAGATACGCAGTATTTT.

The sample holds one count of this clone. V is TRBV29-1 and J is TRBJ1-2, with a tentative D call TRBD1 (6 bases). The CDR3 extends over 12 amino acids. The germline V gene has CDR1 SQVTM and CDR2 ANQGSEA. Deletions cut 8 bases from V and 8 bases from J, with 18 bases between. The DNA for the CDR3 is TGCAGCCTTGGGGGGACAAATTACGGCTACACCTTC. This translates into CSLGGTNYGYTF.

J is TRBJ1-5 and V is TRBV5-6, with D hard to call. The ends were cut back, 3 bases at V and 5 bases at J, with 12 bases in the middle. The V gene's germline CDR1 is SGHDT and CDR2 YYEEEE. This CDR3 comprises 14 residues. CDR3 DNA: TGTGCCAGCAGCTCTCGAAAGGGCGATCAGCCCCAGCATTTT. This gives the protein CASSSRKGDQPQHF.

This clone was picked up one time. The V and J genes are TRBV28 and TRBJ1-5, with TRBD1 identical over 8 bases. From germline, CDR1 is MDHEN and CDR2 SYDVKM. Germline trimming cut 4 bases from V and 4 bases from J; bases unmatched to any gene: 6. The CDR3 contains 15 residues. In DNA, the CDR3 is TGTGCCAGCAGTTCAACCGGACAGGGAAATCAGCCCCAGCATTTT. Translated: CASSSTGQGNQPQHF.

This chain uses TRBV6-5 with TRBJ1-1; D not resolved. The CDR3 has 13 residues. Looked up from germline, CDR1 is MNHEY and CDR2 is SVGAGI. V was cut by 7 bases and J by 3 bases, with 12 bases left in between. CDR3 coding DNA: TGTGCCAGCATTCTTGGGGTGGACACTGAAGCTTTCTTT. This encodes CASILGVDTEAFF.

This clone was observed a few times. The chain links TRBV11-2 to TRBJ2-7; 10 bases align to TRBD1. The length of the CDR3 is 16 residues. Losses at the gene ends were 2 bases for V and 2 bases for J; bases not matched to a gene: 6. The V gene's germline CDR1 is SGHAT and CDR2 FQNNGV. The CDR3 here is CASSLLAGTGAYEQYF. CDR3 nucleotide sequence: TGTGCCAGCAGCTTACTCGCCGGGACAGGGGCCTACGAGCAGTACTTC. The whole variable domain, filled in from reference TRBV11-2 and TRBJ2-7, reads EAGVAQSPRYKIIEKRQSVAFWCNPISGHATLYWYQQILGQGPKLLIQFQNNGVVDDSQLPKDRFSAERLKGVDSTLKIQPAKLEDSAVYLCASSLLAGTGAYEQYFGPGTRLTVT.